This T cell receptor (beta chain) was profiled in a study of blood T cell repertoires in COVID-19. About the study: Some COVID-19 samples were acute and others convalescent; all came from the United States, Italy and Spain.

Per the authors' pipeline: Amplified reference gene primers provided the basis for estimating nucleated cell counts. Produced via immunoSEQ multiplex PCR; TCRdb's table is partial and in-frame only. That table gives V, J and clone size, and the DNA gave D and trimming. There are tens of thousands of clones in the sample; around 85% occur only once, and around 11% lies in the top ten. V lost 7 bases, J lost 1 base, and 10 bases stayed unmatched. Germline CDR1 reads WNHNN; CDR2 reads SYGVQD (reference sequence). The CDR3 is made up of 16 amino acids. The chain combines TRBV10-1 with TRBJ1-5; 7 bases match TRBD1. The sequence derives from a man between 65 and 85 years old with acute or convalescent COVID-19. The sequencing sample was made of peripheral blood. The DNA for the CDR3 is TGCGCCAGCATGAAACAGGGGTCGGCGAGCAATCAGCCCCAGCATTTT. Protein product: CASMKQGSASNQPQHF.